One sample yielded the 22 T cell receptor beta chains listed below, sequenced in a study of T cell responses to AZD1222 COVID-19 vaccine. Clones were read by immunoSEQ multiplex PCR, and TCRdb kept only the in-frame ones, dropping some. Of about 180,000 clones listed, 80% to 90% are singletons. The sequenced sample was peripheral blood, obtained on day 0 of AZD1222 vaccination. These receptors all come from an adult in good health.

The chain is built from TRBV19 and TRBJ1-2; 7 nucleotides match TRBD1. The CDR3 spans 16 residues. J lost 1 base, V lost 4 bases, and 9 bases had no gene match. Looked up from germline, CDR1 is LNHDA and CDR2 is SQIVND (reference sequence). In DNA form, the CDR3 reads TGTGCCAGTAGTAGCGGACAGGCCCTTATTAACTATGGCTACACCTTC. This sequence encodes CASSSGQALINYGYTF.

This sequence joins TRBV5-1 and TRBJ1-2, with D unclear. The ends were cut back, 4 bases at V and 5 bases at J, with 15 bases in the middle. Germline CDR1 SGHRS, CDR2 YFSETQ. The CDR3 has 14 amino acids. This CDR3 is CASSVAGQEYGYTF. The CDR3 bases are TGCGCCAGCAGCGTTGCCGGGCAGGAATATGGCTACACCTTC.

The genes are TRBV4-2 and TRBJ2-1; TRBD2 matches at 12 bases. J gave up 7 bases and V 2 bases, and 6 bases lay outside the gene matches. This CDR3 comprises 16 residues. Germline CDR1 reads LGHNA; CDR2 reads YNFKEQ. DNA for the CDR3: TGTGCCAGCAGCCAACGACTAGCGGGGGCCTCGAATGAGCAGTTCTTC. It yields the protein CASSQRLAGASNEQFF.

The chain recombines TRBV28 with TRBJ2-7; TRBD2 agrees at 13 bases. Germline trimming cut 3 bases from V and 2 bases from J; bases unmatched to any gene: 10. The germline V gene has CDR1 MDHEN and CDR2 SYDVKM. The CDR3 consists of 18 residues. Here the CDR3 DNA reads TGTGCCAGCAGTTTCACTAGCGGGAGGGCCCTGGGTGCCTACGAGCAGTACTTC. It is translated as CASSFTSGRALGAYEQYF.

This clone was seen only once. The chain carries TRBV30 and TRBJ1-1; TRBD1 aligns across 9 bases. Germline lookup yields CDR1 GTSNPN and CDR2 SVGIG (reference sequence). This CDR3 region has 12 residues. V was clipped by 5 bases and J by 10 bases; unmatched bases: 8. CDR3 protein: CAWAGQGLRAFF. CDR3 in DNA: TGTGCCTGGGCGGGACAGGGTTTGAGAGCTTTCTTT.

The rearrangement joins TRBV6-5 to TRBJ2-3, with TRBD1 as a possible D gene (5 bases). The CDR3 totals 15 residues. The ends were cut back, 2 bases at V and 2 bases at J, with 11 bases in the middle. Germline CDR1 reads MNHEY; CDR2 reads SVGAGI. CDR3: CASSYGAATTDTQYF. DNA for the CDR3: TGTGCCAGCAGTTACGGGGCAGCAACCACAGATACGCAGTATTTT.

The V gene is TRBV4-2, the J gene TRBJ2-7; a weak D match, TRBD1 (6 bases). The germline V gene encodes CDR1 LGHNA and CDR2 YNFKEQ. The CDR3 is 15 amino acids. V was trimmed by 1 base and J by 2 bases, leaving 12 bases between them. The CDR3, as DNA: TGTGCCAGCAGCCAAGCTTCCAGGGACACCTACGAGCAGTACTTC. Amino acid sequence: CASSQASRDTYEQYF.

The V gene is TRBV2, the J gene TRBJ1-1; D ambiguous. The CDR3 runs to 13 residues. CDR1 and CDR2 (germline): SNHLY, FYNNEI. V was clipped by 1 base and J by 0 bases, with 3 bases between them. In DNA form, the CDR3 reads TGTGCCAGCAGTGAAGTCTTGAACACTGAAGCTTTCTTT. It translates to CASSEVLNTEAFF.

This chain joins TRBV5-1 and TRBJ2-3; 8 bases are a match to TRBD1. This CDR3 region has 14 residues. Trimming took 4 bases from V and 0 from J; bases not matched to a gene: 1. CDR1 SGHRS and CDR2 YFSETQ come from the germline V gene. This CDR3 reads CASSGDRSTDTQYF. CDR3 DNA: TGCGCCAGCAGCGGGGACAGGAGCACAGATACGCAGTATTTT.

The chain links TRBV3-1 (or the pseudogene TRBV3-2) to TRBJ1-1, with D unresolved. Germline CDR1 is LGHDT and CDR2 is YNNKEL (reference sequence). CDR3 size: 14 residues. Trimming shortened V by 4 bases and J by 1 base, and 10 bases separated the two germline ends. CDR3 sequence reads: CASSPPRGNTEAFF. In nucleotides, the CDR3 is TGTGCCAGCAGCCCCCCTCGGGGGAACACTGAAGCTTTCTTT.

The J gene is TRBJ1-1, the V gene TRBV6-2 or TRBV6-3; the D is unclear. Trimming took off 5 bases at V and 4 bases at J, with 14 bases between the two ends. CDR1 and CDR2 (germline): MNHEY, SVGEGT. This CDR3 region has 14 residues. For the CDR3, the DNA is TGTGCCAGCAGTCTCCGAAGTGAAGGCACTGAAGCTTTCTTT. Translating gives CASSLRSEGTEAFF.

This rearrangement joins TRBV20-1 to TRBJ1-5; D gene unclear. The V and J ends lost 3 bases and 6 bases respectively, with 15 bases between them. This CDR3 has 14 residues. The germline gives CDR1 DFQATT, CDR2 SNEGSKA (reference sequence). The chain's CDR3 is CSASSHPPSQPQHF. The CDR3, as DNA: TGCAGTGCTAGTTCCCATCCGCCCAGTCAGCCCCAGCATTTT.

The chain is built from TRBV7-2 and TRBJ1-6; weak D call: TRBD1 (5 bases). This CDR3 is built from 15 residues. V shed 6 bases and J shed 9 bases, with 18 bases lying between them. The germline V gene encodes CDR1 SGHTA and CDR2 FQGNSA. CDR3 sequence: CASSSGPGLGSPLHF. CDR3 nucleotides: TGTGCCAGCAGTTCTGGGCCAGGGTTAGGTTCACCCCTCCACTTT. Together with reference TRBV7-2 and TRBJ1-6, the CDR3 gives the full variable domain: GAGVSQSPSNKVTEKGKDVELRCDPISGHTALYWYRQSLGQGLEFLIYFQGNSAPDKSGLPSDRFSAERTGGSVSTLTIQRTQQEDSAVYLCASSSGPGLGSPLHFGNGTRLTVT.

The chain uses TRBV28 and TRBJ1-6; TRBD1 might be the D (5 bases). The CDR3 totals 13 residues. Deletions cut 3 bases from V and 10 bases from J, with 10 bases between. Germline V CDR1 and CDR2: MDHEN, SYDVKM. CDR3 residues: CASSFRDRSPLHF. The DNA for the CDR3 is TGTGCCAGCAGTTTCAGGGATCGATCACCCCTCCACTTT.

The J gene is TRBJ2-5, the V gene TRBV27, with 9 nucleotides matching TRBD1. Unmatched junction bases numbered 8, after V lost 4 bases and J lost 5 bases. CDR1 is MNHEY and CDR2 is SMNVEV in the germline V gene (reference sequence). CDR3 length: 15 amino acids. In DNA, the CDR3 is TGTGCCAGCAGTTCCCGGGACAGGGTGGTCGAGACCCAGTACTTC. Translating gives CASSSRDRVVETQYF.

This chain uses TRBV25-1 with TRBJ1-6, with unresolved D. The germline V gene has CDR1 MGHDK and CDR2 SYGVNS. The V gene lost 5 bases and the J gene lost 6 bases, with 8 bases spanning the gap. The CDR3 extends over 13 amino acids. CDR3 region: CASSHESNSPLHF. CDR3 nucleotides: TGTGCCAGCAGTCATGAGAGTAATTCACCCCTCCACTTT.

The CDR3 DNA sequence: TGCGCCAGCAGCTCGGGGCGGCTTCCTGAGCAGTACTTC. Translation gives CASSSGRLPEQYF. This chain joins TRBV5-1 and TRBJ2-7; D possibly matches TRBD1 or TRBD2 (5 bases each). Trimming stripped 3 bases from V and 7 bases from J, with 14 bases between. Germline V CDR1 and CDR2: SGHRS, YFSETQ. This CDR3 region has 13 residues.

The CDR3 DNA sequence: TGTGCCAGCAGCCACCAGGGGGGCTCTGGAAACACCATATATTTT. It codes for CASSHQGGSGNTIYF. This sequence joins TRBV3-1 (or the pseudogene TRBV3-2) and TRBJ1-3, with 7 bases aligning to TRBD1. The CDR3 has 15 amino acids. V was pared by 3 bases and J by 0 bases, with 2 bases of the junction left unmatched. Germline V gives CDR1 LGHDT, CDR2 YNNKEL (reference sequence).

This clone was seen a single time. The chain combines TRBV6-5 with TRBJ1-1, with 8 positions matching TRBD1. The trim removed 6 bases at V and 3 bases at J, leaving 9 bases unmatched. CDR1 MNHEY and CDR2 SVGAGI come from the germline V gene. CDR3 length: 15 amino acids. The CDR3 is CASSISDRGYTEAFF. The CDR3 region has the DNA TGTGCCAGCAGCATATCCGACAGGGGATACACTGAAGCTTTCTTT.

This clone came up once. The CDR3 DNA follows: TGTGCCAGCAGCTTAGCCCCCGGGACAGAGCCATATGGCTACACCTTC. Translating it yields CASSLAPGTEPYGYTF. V and J are TRBV11-1 and TRBJ1-2; TRBD1 aligns across 7 bases. V lost 0 bases to trimming and J lost 5 bases; unmatched junction nucleotides: 9. In germline, CDR1 is SGHAT, CDR2 FQDESV (reference sequence). The CDR3 is 16 amino acids.

The chain recombines TRBV19 with TRBJ1-6; D gene unclear. V was shortened by 5 bases and J by 14 bases, with 10 bases between the two germline ends. This CDR3 has 11 amino acids. In germline, CDR1 is LNHDA, CDR2 SQIVND (reference sequence). CDR3 sequence: CASSEEATLHF. The CDR3 nucleotides read TGTGCCAGTAGTGAGGAGGCCACCCTCCACTTT.

The CDR3, as DNA: TGTGCCAGCAGCCAAGGACCCCAGGGGGCGGACACTGAAGCTTTCTTT. It specifies CASSQGPQGADTEAFF. J is TRBJ1-1 and V is TRBV3-1 (or the pseudogene TRBV3-2), with 8 bases that match TRBD1. The CDR3 sequence is 16 residues long. Per the germline V gene, CDR1 is LGHDT and CDR2 is YNNKEL (reference sequence). V shed 1 base, J shed 3 bases, and the junction held 7 bases outside the gene matches.